Here is one T cell receptor (beta chain) with its context. The authors' processing: Reference gene primer amplification yielded estimated nucleated cell counts. The assay was immunoSEQ multiplex PCR, and TCRdb's table has in-frame clones only and misses some. The V and J calls and clone size come from that table; D and trimming were worked out from the DNA. The sample lists a few hundred thousand clones; 88% were seen once. The sample comes from a study of blood T cell repertoires in COVID-19. Study-level information: Donors in the United States, Italy and Spain gave samples during acute or convalescent COVID-19.

Assignment of participants to cohorts was predicated upon participant-reported clinical history. The study recruited exposed participants who had met a COVID-19 case within 2 weeks before entry. This CDR3 has 16 amino acids. The germline V gene has CDR1 SGHTS and CDR2 YDEGEE. The V and J ends lost 0 bases and 9 bases respectively, with 16 bases between them. The sequenced sample consisted of PBMCs or T cells enriched from blood (not recorded which). This receptor was identified in a woman under 40 who had been exposed to COVID-19. This chain links TRBV5-8 with TRBJ1-6; possible D gene TRBD1, 6 bases. The CDR3 nucleotides read TGTGCCAGCAGCTTGGTGGGCAGGGGCTTCGTTTCACCCCTCCACTTT. Residues: CASSLVGRGFVSPLHF.